The sequence of this TCR beta chain was determined in a study of blood T cell repertoires in COVID-19. In the study overall: Both acute and convalescent COVID-19 samples were obtained from the United States, Italy and Spain. T cells, B-cell-depleted T cells, or PBMCs supplied cDNA or gDNA.

Germline lookup yields CDR1 SGDLS and CDR2 YYNGEE. V dropped 7 bases and J dropped 4 bases, with 17 bases sitting between them. The CDR3 has 14 residues. The authors' processing: Amplification of reference gene primers was used by the study to estimate nucleated cell counts. The data were produced by immunoSEQ multiplex PCR, yet TCRdb's version contains in-frame clones alone and is incomplete. V, J and clone size were drawn from that table, and D and trimming were deduced from the DNA. The table includes around 30,000 clones, more than 80% detected once. This chain joins TRBV9 and TRBJ1-1; a possible D gene is TRBD1 (5 bases). Sequencing was carried out using peripheral blood. This TCR was recovered from a man aged 55 to 69 with acute or convalescent COVID-19. DNA of the CDR3: TGTGCCAGCGACTTTACGGGGGAGGGCACTGAAGCTTTCTTT. This translates into CASDFTGEGTEAFF.